The TCR beta chain under discussion was sequenced for a study of blood T cells in healthy people across ages. Primed by a sample-barcoded 5' primer and a J-beta primer mix, a second PCR proceeded for about 7 to 11 cycles. TCRdb called the 5' RACE reads again in MiXCR, with one record for every CDR3 protein. The repertoire has 600,000 to 650,000 distinct CDR3 sequences, under 65% of them found once; the top ten carry more than 35%. Per the germline V gene, CDR1 is SGHRS and CDR2 is YFSETQ. This CDR3 spans 15 amino acids. Trimming cost V 1 base and J 1 base, with 11 bases left between them. This rearrangement joins TRBV5-1 to TRBJ1-2; the D is unclear. Sequenced: blood. The source is a man aged 55 to 70 in good health. The CDR3 nucleotides are TGCGCCAGCAGCTTGCCAGGCCGACATAACTATGGCTACACCTTC. Amino acids: CASSLPGRHNYGYTF.